Included here is one T cell receptor beta chain sequence, with context. Its antigen is not known. Germline assignment: CDR1 MNHNS and CDR2 SASEGT. After removal of 1 base from V and 4 bases from J, the junction contained 2 bases not matched to a gene. The CDR3 consists of 15 residues. Viral peptide pool expansion of antigen-specific CD4+ T cells preceded sequencing in the ViraFEST assay. Subsequent to a culture period of about nine days, CD4+ T cells were isolated. Vaccination of participants consisted of two doses of either the BNT162b2 or mRNA-1273 vaccine. Prior SARS-CoV-2 infection was absent in the vaccine recipients, as shown by negative nucleocapsid antibodies. This specimen comes from a study of vaccination effects on CD4 cells after COVID-19. On the study more broadly: Following the second dose by a median of 72 days, the post-vaccine samples were obtained.

Assay: immunoSEQ multiplex PCR; the TCRdb copy retains only in-frame clones and omits some. The sample shows 30,000 to 45,000 clones, 70% to 85% of them seen only once. Study-level points and caveats: Cross-reactivity toward common cold coronaviruses was confined to only 1 of 255 vaccine-induced clones in healthy vaccinees. Long after vaccination, the clones induced by infection and by vaccine shrank markedly in size.

The sequence came from a human donor who received a COVID-19 vaccine. Some clones in this sample may be carry-over from other donors' samples. The sequencing used CD4+ T cells from PBMCs cultured with HCoV-NL63 spike peptides, collected after COVID-19 vaccination. The chain joins TRBV6-1 to TRBJ2-2; 8 nucleotides match TRBD2. The CDR3 here is CASSEGLATTGELFF. CDR3 coding DNA: TGTGCCAGCAGTGAAGGACTAGCGACCACCGGGGAGCTGTTTTTT.